This T cell receptor beta chain was observed in a study of cytomegalovirus exposure and HLA in healthy donors. The study, taken as a whole, reports: Most observed TCR sequences were rare, whereas some public TCRs were detected in many donors. As was reported, the classifier diagnosed cytomegalovirus status with high specificity and sensitivity. That first-cohort TCR clusters tended to co-occur in the roughly 120 validation repertoires was found in a later analysis.

To note about this clone: Its target is not known.

Sequencing was performed with immunoSEQ multiplex PCR; in TCRdb, only in-frame clones are kept and a portion is missing. The sample includes approximately 59,000 clones, roughly 92% of them seen just once. The CDR3 sequence is 14 residues long. Germline CDR1 and CDR2: SGDLS and YYNGEE. Losses at the gene ends were 0 bases for V and 6 bases for J; bases not matched to a gene: 5. Input material: PBMCs. This sequence was found in a young man in good health and CMV-seropositive. The chain links TRBV9 to TRBJ2-7, with TRBD2 matching over 8 bases. This CDR3 is CASSVEAGVPEQYF. The DNA of the CDR3 is TGTGCCAGCAGCGTAGAAGCGGGAGTTCCCGAGCAGTACTTC.